These T cell receptor beta chains were read from a single sample in a study of beta chain features in type 1 diabetes. Profiling relied on immunoSEQ multiplex PCR, and the TCRdb table lists in-frame clones only, not all of them. This table has 130,000 to 150,000 clones, 10% to 15% appearing once. The source material was central memory CD4+ T cells from blood. These receptors originate from a man aged 18 to 30 with type 1 diabetes. The CDR3 runs from the conserved cysteine through the conserved F or W. The D gene is left open where the match is weak. Clone size, where shown, is once, few, many, or a class for clones that have expanded.

v_gene	abundance	j_gene	d_gene	CDR3aa	CDR3nt
TRBV5-1	-	TRBJ1-1	-	CASSEVPHLNTEAFF	TGCGCCAGCAGCGAAGTCCCACACCTGAACACTGAAGCTTTCTTT
TRBV25-1	-	TRBJ2-1	TRBD1	CASGTGRNNEQFF	TGTGCCAGCGGGACAGGGCGCAACAATGAGCAGTTCTTC
TRBV6-5	few	TRBJ1-6	-	CASSYYRGPLHF	TGTGCCAGCAGTTACTATAGGGGACCCCTCCACTTT
TRBV15	-	TRBJ2-1	TRBD2	CATSQGLAGGPLNYNEQFF	TGTGCCACCAGCCAGGGACTAGCGGGGGGACCTCTAAATTACAATGAGCAGTTCTTC
TRBV6-1	few	TRBJ2-5	TRBD2	CASSPRGLAQTQYF	TGTGCCAGTAGCCCCCGGGGACTAGCCCAGACCCAGTACTTC
TRBV20-1	few	TRBJ1-2	-	CSAVNYGYTF	TGCAGTGCGGTTAACTATGGCTACACCTTC
TRBV19	few	TRBJ2-3	TRBD1	CASSQTGPTDTQYF	TGTGCCAGTAGTCAGACAGGGCCCACAGATACGCAGTATTTT
TRBV30	-	TRBJ1-5	-	CAWSRGWEQPQHF	TGTGCCTGGAGTCGGGGCTGGGAACAGCCCCAGCATTTT
TRBV5-8	-	TRBJ1-1	TRBD1	CASSLGGASTEAFF	TGTGCCAGCAGCTTAGGGGGCGCGAGCACTGAAGCTTTCTTT
TRBV14	-	TRBJ1-6	-	CASSLGAGQSPLHF	TGTGCCAGCAGCCTCGGGGCAGGGCAATCACCCCTCCACTTT
TRBV4-2	-	TRBJ2-5	TRBD2	CASSGASGDQETQYF	TGTGCCAGCAGCGGGGCTAGCGGGGACCAAGAGACCCAGTACTTC
TRBV29-1	-	TRBJ1-2	-	CSVERGSSSGYGYTF	TGCAGCGTTGAGCGAGGGTCCAGCTCTGGATATGGCTACACCTTC
TRBV9	few	TRBJ2-3	-	CASSVVASLPDTQYF	TGTGCCAGCAGCGTAGTCGCGTCCCTCCCAGATACGCAGTATTTT
TRBV30	many	TRBJ2-7	-	CAWSKPQKGYEQYF	TGTGCCTGGAGTAAGCCCCAAAAGGGCTACGAGCAGTACTTC
TRBV10-1	few	TRBJ2-1	-	CASSELPTSSYNEQFF	TGCGCCAGCAGTGAGCTTCCCACTAGCTCCTACAATGAGCAGTTCTTC
TRBV7-2	-	TRBJ1-2	TRBD1	CASSLATGQGLYGYTF	TGTGCCAGCAGCTTAGCTACGGGACAGGGGCTTTATGGCTACACCTTC
TRBV5-4	few	TRBJ2-7	-	CASSRDSASSYEQYF	TGTGCCAGCAGCCGGGACTCAGCCAGCTCCTACGAGCAGTACTTC
TRBV19	-	TRBJ2-2	-	CASSMKLGATGELFF	TGTGCCAGTAGTATGAAGCTAGGGGCCACCGGGGAGCTGTTTTTT
TRBV14	few	TRBJ2-5	-	CASSQELGRSGTQYF	TGTGCCAGCAGCCAAGAATTGGGACGGAGCGGGACCCAGTACTTC
TRBV5-1	few	TRBJ1-1	-	CASSATGSVTEAFF	TGCGCCAGCAGCGCCACAGGGTCGGTGACTGAAGCTTTCTTT
TRBV11-2	-	TRBJ1-4	-	CASSLSLEKLFF	TGTGCCAGCAGCTTAAGTCTCGAAAAACTGTTTTTT
TRBV5-6	-	TRBJ1-1	-	CASSLGRDREAFF	TGTGCCAGCAGCTTGGGGAGAGACCGTGAAGCTTTCTTT
TRBV6-1	few	TRBJ1-6	-	CASSEETGGSPLHF	TGTGCCAGCAGTGAAGAGACAGGAGGATCACCCCTCCACTTT
TRBV30	-	TRBJ1-6	-	CAWRVGGYNSPLHF	TGTGCCTGGAGAGTAGGAGGATATAATTCACCCCTCCACTTT
TRBV14	-	TRBJ1-1	-	CASSPFWGDTEAFF	TGTGCCAGCAGCCCCTTTTGGGGTGACACTGAAGCTTTCTTT
TRBV9	few	TRBJ2-1	-	CASSVRGEWDEQFF	TGTGCCAGCAGCGTAAGAGGGGAGTGGGATGAGCAGTTCTTC
TRBV19	few	TRBJ2-6	-	CASTTGSGANVLTF	TGTGCCAGTACCACAGGCTCTGGGGCCAACGTCCTGACTTTC
TRBV2	-	TRBJ2-2	TRBD1	CASGTGDFTGELFF	TGTGCCAGCGGGACAGGGGACTTCACCGGGGAGCTGTTTTTT
TRBV10-3	few	TRBJ1-1	-	CAIRAGSTEAFF	TGTGCCATCAGGGCTGGGAGCACTGAAGCTTTCTTT
TRBV28	-	TRBJ1-6	-	CASRDTGKSPLHF	TGTGCCAGCAGAGATACAGGGAAATCACCCCTCCACTTT
TRBV28	-	TRBJ1-6	-	CASRSGTSPLHF	TGTGCCAGCAGAAGCGGGACTTCACCCCTCCACTTT